These 23 T cell receptor beta chains were sequenced from one sample in a study of naive and memory T cell subsets. The beta constant-region primer was an equimolar mix of two oligonucleotides covering TRBC1 and TRBC2. TCRdb re-derived calls from the UMI-ligation and nested PCR reads in MiXCR, one entry per CDR3 protein. The table lists tens of thousands of distinct CDR3 sequences, more than 10% of them singletons, with around 21% in the top ten. Sequences were obtained from effector memory CD4+ T cells from blood. Subset noted: effector memory, CD45RA- CD27-. These TCRs come from a human donor in good health.

V gene TRBV2 combines with J gene TRBJ2-7, with D possibly matching TRBD2 (6 bases). The CDR3 sequence is 13 residues long. V lost 5 bases and J lost 6, with 14 bases in between. Germline assignment: CDR1 SNHLY and CDR2 FYNNEI. CDR3 in amino acids: CASSTTRLREQYF. The CDR3 region has the DNA TGTGCCAGCAGTACGACTAGACTCCGCGAGCAGTACTTC.

There are many counts of this clonotype. This rearrangement joins TRBV30 to TRBJ1-5; 9 nucleotides match TRBD1. The CDR3 length is 13 residues. Germline V gene lookup returns CDR1 GTSNPN and CDR2 SVGIG (reference sequence). J was trimmed by 4 bases and V by 3 bases; bases with no gene match: 1. CDR3 amino acids: CAWRGTGNQPQHF. CDR3 sequence (DNA): TGTGCCTGGAGGGGGACAGGGAATCAGCCCCAGCATTTT.

This clonotype was seen only once. Sequence at one end of the junction differs from germline and may be a read error. V and J are TRBV5-1 and TRBJ2-7; tentative D call: TRBD2 (6 bases). The CDR3 has 16 amino acids. Germline V gene lookup returns CDR1 SGHRS and CDR2 YFSETQ. CDR3 DNA: TGCGCCAGCAGCTTGGGGCTTGGGAAGACGACGGGGGAGCAGTGCTTC. It codes for CASSLGLGKTTGEQCF.

This clonotype was seen a few times. CDR3 DNA: TGTGCCAGCAGTATAAGCCGTGGACAGGATCAGCCCCAGCATTTT. The encoded protein is CASSISRGQDQPQHF. V is TRBV6-1 and J is TRBJ1-5, with TRBD1 matching 7 bases. Germline CDR1 MNHNS, CDR2 SASEGT. The CDR3 consists of 15 residues. V was pared by 5 bases and J by 5 bases, with 9 bases of the junction left unmatched.

The chain has TRBV6-4 and TRBJ2-1; 9 positions agree with TRBD1. V gave up 6 bases and J gave up 7 bases; unmatched junction bases: 10. The CDR3 totals 15 residues. Germline-derived CDR1 and CDR2 are MRHNA and SNTAGT. CDR3 in DNA: TGTGCCAGCAGCGACCTCGGGACAGGGTGGAATGAGCAGTTCTTC. Translating gives CASSDLGTGWNEQFF.

In its sample, this clonotype was seen a few times. J is TRBJ2-7 and V is TRBV6-6; D is possibly TRBD1 (6 bases). The V end lost 0 bases, the J end lost 3 bases, and 18 bases lay between the germline ends. The CDR3 covers 17 residues. Looked up from germline, CDR1 is MNHNY and CDR2 is SVGAGI (reference sequence). CDR3 sequence: CASSYSPTGRSLYEQYF. The CDR3 DNA reads TGTGCCAGCAGTTACTCCCCGACAGGACGGTCCCTCTACGAGCAGTACTTC.

There are a few counts of this clonotype. The J gene is TRBJ2-3, the V gene TRBV28; 8 bases fit TRBD2. CDR3 length equals 12 residues. The germline V gene has CDR1 MDHEN and CDR2 SYDVKM. J was trimmed by 5 bases and V by 5 bases; bases with no gene match: 0. CDR3 region: CASSSGRDTQYF. The CDR3 DNA reads as TGTGCCAGCAGTAGCGGGAGAGATACGCAGTATTTT.

This clonotype has a count of ten or more. The chain links TRBV27 to TRBJ2-1, with unresolved D. Trimming cost V 2 bases and J 9 bases, with 14 bases left between them. Germline V gene lookup returns CDR1 MNHEY and CDR2 SMNVEV (reference sequence). The CDR3 runs to 14 residues. In nucleotides, the CDR3 is TGTGCCAGCAGTTTAACCCCTCGGTGGCGTGAGCAGTTCTTC. Its translation: CASSLTPRWREQFF.

The V and J genes are TRBV7-2 and TRBJ2-7; D remains ambiguous. Germline V gene lookup returns CDR1 SGHTA and CDR2 FQGNSA. CDR3 length equals 14 residues. Trimming cost V 4 bases and J 3 bases, with 13 bases left between them. The CDR3 coding sequence is TGTGCCAGCAGCTCCCACCCTCTAATCTACGAGCAGTACTTC. Its translation: CASSSHPLIYEQYF.

V usage is TRBV19 and J usage is TRBJ2-7; 8 positions agree with TRBD2. Germline V gene sequence: CDR1 LNHDA, CDR2 SQIVND (reference sequence). CDR3 length equals 20 residues. Trimming cost V 1 base and J 4 bases; bases outside gene matches: 21. In DNA, the CDR3 is TGTGCCAGTAGTATAGGCGCAATGGGAAGCGGGAGTGGCCTCTTTTACGAGCAGTACTTC. It is translated as CASSIGAMGSGSGLFYEQYF. The whole variable domain, remainder taken from reference TRBV19 and TRBJ2-7, is DGGITQSPKYLFRKEGQNVTLSCEQNLNHDAMYWYRQDPGQGLRLIYYSQIVNDFQKGDIAEGYSVSREKKESFPLTVTSAQKNPTAFYLCASSIGAMGSGSGLFYEQYFGPGTRLTVT.

CDR3 nucleotides: TGTGCCAGCAGCCAAGATCCCCCTAGCAGTTACAACACAGATACGCAGTATTTT. Translating gives CASSQDPPSSYNTDTQYF. The chain carries TRBV3-1 and TRBJ2-3, with TRBD2 as a possible D gene (5 bases). The CDR3 sequence is 18 residues long. The germline CDR1 and CDR2 sequences are LGHDT and YNNKEL (reference sequence). Trimming shortened V by 0 bases and J by 2 bases, and 18 bases separated the two germline ends.

This clonotype was counted only a few times. The rearrangement uses TRBV4-2 and TRBJ2-7, with unresolved D. The germline V gene encodes CDR1 LGHNA and CDR2 YNFKEQ. CDR3 length: 13 amino acids. V lost 2 bases and J lost 3, with 8 bases in between. CDR3 nucleotides: TGTGCCAGCAGCCAACTACAGCGCTACGAGCAGTACTTC. Amino acids: CASSQLQRYEQYF.

V and J are TRBV10-3 and TRBJ2-2, with TRBD2 matching over 9 bases. This CDR3 has 19 amino acids. V gave up 3 bases and J gave up 4 bases; unmatched junction bases: 15. Germline V gene data show CDR1 as ENHRY and CDR2 as SYGVKD. The CDR3 region has the DNA TGTGCCATCAGTGAATATCGGATTGGCGGGAGGGTGAGCACCGGGGAGCTGTTTTTT. As protein: CAISEYRIGGRVSTGELFF.

A few counts support this clonotype. The genes are TRBV20-1 and TRBJ2-1, with D perhaps TRBD2 (6 bases). The CDR3 contains 15 residues. Germline CDR1 is DFQATT and CDR2 is SNEGSKA (reference sequence). V lost 6 bases and J 5 bases, leaving 20 bases between the germline ends. CDR3 in amino acids: CSAQARAGNNNEQFF. The CDR3 nucleotides read TGCAGTGCACAGGCAAGAGCGGGTAATAACAATGAGCAGTTCTTC.

This clonotype showed up just a few times. The rearrangement uses TRBV20-1 and TRBJ1-3; the D gene is possibly TRBD1 (5 bases). The germline V gene has CDR1 DFQATT and CDR2 SNEGSKA (reference sequence). The CDR3 runs to 13 residues. V lost 6 bases, J lost 2 bases, and 11 bases lay in between. The CDR3 DNA reads TGCAGTGCGGAGGGACTTACTGGAAACACCATATATTTT. Amino acids: CSAEGLTGNTIYF.

This clonotype was seen at least ten times. The rearrangement joins TRBV19 to TRBJ2-3; D not resolved. Germline CDR1 is LNHDA and CDR2 is SQIVND (reference sequence). V was trimmed by 7 bases and J by 1 base, leaving 9 bases between them. This CDR3 spans 13 amino acids. The CDR3 bases are TGTGCCAGTAAGTCGTGGGGCACAGATACGCAGTATTTT. It yields the protein CASKSWGTDTQYF.

Regarding this clonotype: Because the CDR3's place on the DNA is in doubt, the DNA is left out and the CDR3 is given as listed by TCRdb. The chain has TRBV21-1 and TRBJ2-3; the table calls TRBD2, which could not be checked here. TRBV21-1 is a pseudogene locus. Inclusive of both ends, the CDR3 amounts to 17 amino acids. CDR3 protein: CASSKACVAGGTDTQYF.

The chain is built from TRBV5-1 and TRBJ1-3; 7 bases fit TRBD1. CDR1 and CDR2 from the germline V gene are SGHRS and YFSETQ. The CDR3 length is 15 residues. V lost 2 bases and J lost 4; bases outside the gene matches: 6. CDR3 amino acids: CASSLGGSEGNTIYF. CDR3 bases: TGCGCCAGCAGCTTAGGGGGCTCGGAGGGAAACACCATATATTTT.

Only a few counts were recorded for this clonotype. The genes are TRBV28 and TRBJ1-3; D unresolved. Germline CDR1 MDHEN, CDR2 SYDVKM. The CDR3 is 14 amino acids. V lost 5 bases and J 8 bases, leaving 16 bases between the germline ends. The CDR3 DNA follows: TGTGCCAGCAGTCCCGTGGCGGGCGCGGACACCATATATTTT. Translating gives CASSPVAGADTIYF.

This clonotype has a count of ten or more. The chain carries TRBV29-1 and TRBJ2-4, with TRBD1 as a possible D gene (5 bases). This CDR3 has 16 residues. The germline V gene encodes CDR1 SQVTM and CDR2 ANQGSEA. V lost 6 bases and J lost 3, with 21 bases in between. CDR3 loop: CSVDIYTLWGKNIQYF. DNA of the CDR3: TGCAGCGTGGACATTTACACGCTTTGGGGCAAAAACATTCAGTACTTC.

In its sample, this clonotype was seen a few times. This rearrangement joins TRBV5-1 to TRBJ2-7, with TRBD1 matching 8 bases. In germline, CDR1 is SGHRS, CDR2 YFSETQ. This CDR3 is 14 amino acids long. Trimming removed 4 bases from V and 7 bases from J; junction bases left unmatched: 10. CDR3 in amino acids: CASSPDRVGGEQYF. As DNA, the CDR3 is TGCGCCAGCAGCCCGGACAGGGTGGGGGGTGAGCAGTACTTC.

This clonotype was detected a few times. The chain combines TRBV7-2 with TRBJ2-4, with a possible D match to TRBD1 (6 bases). V was pared by 2 bases and J by 0 bases, with 23 bases between. Germline V gene sequence: CDR1 SGHTA, CDR2 FQGNSA. This CDR3 region has 20 residues. This CDR3 reads CASSLSFMGSWGLAKNIQYF. The CDR3 region has the DNA TGTGCCAGCAGCTTATCGTTCATGGGCAGTTGGGGGCTAGCCAAAAACATTCAGTACTTC.

The rearrangement uses TRBV6-1 and TRBJ2-3; possibly TRBD2 for D (5 bases). The CDR3 has 14 amino acids. Trimming cost V 2 bases and J 3 bases, with 9 bases left between them. Per germline, CDR1 MNHNS and CDR2 SASEGT. The CDR3 is CASSERRWTDTQYF. CDR3 in DNA: TGTGCCAGCAGTGAAAGGAGGTGGACAGATACGCAGTATTTT.